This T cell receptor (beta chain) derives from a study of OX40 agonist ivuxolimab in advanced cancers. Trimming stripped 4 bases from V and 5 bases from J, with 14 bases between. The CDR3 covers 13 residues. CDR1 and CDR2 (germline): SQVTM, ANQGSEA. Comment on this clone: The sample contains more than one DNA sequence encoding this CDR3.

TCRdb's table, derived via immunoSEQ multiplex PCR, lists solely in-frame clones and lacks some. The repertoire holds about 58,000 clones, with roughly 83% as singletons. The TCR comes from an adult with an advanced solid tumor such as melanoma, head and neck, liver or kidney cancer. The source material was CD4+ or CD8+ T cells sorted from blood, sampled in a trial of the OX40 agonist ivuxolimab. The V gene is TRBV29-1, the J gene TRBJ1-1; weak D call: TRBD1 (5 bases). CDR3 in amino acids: CSVALRVETEAFF. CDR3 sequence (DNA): TGCAGCGTTGCGCTCAGGGTAGAGACTGAAGCTTTCTTT.